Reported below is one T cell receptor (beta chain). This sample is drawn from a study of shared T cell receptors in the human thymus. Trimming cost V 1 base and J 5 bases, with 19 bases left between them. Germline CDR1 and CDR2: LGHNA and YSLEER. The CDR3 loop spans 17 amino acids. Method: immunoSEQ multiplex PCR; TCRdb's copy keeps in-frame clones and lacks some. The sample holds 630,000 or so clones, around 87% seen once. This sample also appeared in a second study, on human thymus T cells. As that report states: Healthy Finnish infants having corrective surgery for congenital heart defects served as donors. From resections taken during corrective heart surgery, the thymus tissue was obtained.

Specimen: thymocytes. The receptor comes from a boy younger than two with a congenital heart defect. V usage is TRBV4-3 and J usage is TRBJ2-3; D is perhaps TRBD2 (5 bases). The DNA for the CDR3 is TGCGCCAGCAGCCAAGTCACTGGCGGATCAGGAGGAGATACGCAGTATTTT. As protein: CASSQVTGGSGGDTQYF.